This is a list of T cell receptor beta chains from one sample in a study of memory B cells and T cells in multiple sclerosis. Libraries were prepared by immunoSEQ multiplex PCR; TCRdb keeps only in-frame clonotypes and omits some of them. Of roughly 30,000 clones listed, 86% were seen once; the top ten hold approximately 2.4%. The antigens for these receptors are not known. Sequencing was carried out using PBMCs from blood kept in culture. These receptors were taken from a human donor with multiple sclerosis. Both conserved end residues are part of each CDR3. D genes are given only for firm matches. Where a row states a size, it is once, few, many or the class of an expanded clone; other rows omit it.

CDR3 protein: CASSRTSGGSSYEQYF
CDR3 DNA: TGTGCCAGCAGCCGAACCAGCGGGGGCAGCTCCTACGAGCAGTACTTC
D gene: TRBD2
V gene: TRBV27
J gene: TRBJ2-7
clone size: -

CDR3 protein: CASSILQGPGSEQFF
CDR3 DNA: TGTGCCAGTAGTATTCTACAGGGGCCTGGGAGTGAGCAGTTCTTC
D gene: TRBD1
V gene: TRBV19
J gene: TRBJ2-1
clone size: few

CDR3 protein: CAMRQGSSYEQYF
CDR3 DNA: TGTGCCATGAGACAGGGAAGCTCCTACGAGCAGTACTTC
D gene: TRBD1
V gene: TRBV10-3
J gene: TRBJ2-7
clone size: few

CDR3 protein: CASSQDMGDRITTAGNTIYF
CDR3 DNA: TGCGCCAGCAGCCAAGATATGGGGGACAGGATAACTACAGCTGGAAACACCATATATTTT
D gene: TRBD1
V gene: TRBV4-1
J gene: TRBJ1-3
clone size: -

CDR3 protein: CASSSIAGGAEQYF
CDR3 DNA: TGCGCCAGCAGTTCGATAGCGGGAGGCGCCGAACAGTACTTC
D gene: TRBD2
V gene: TRBV10-1
J gene: TRBJ2-7
clone size: -

CDR3 protein: CASSLTGDRGNTEAFF
CDR3 DNA: TGTGCCAGCAGCCTGACAGGGGACAGGGGAAACACTGAAGCTTTCTTT
D gene: TRBD1
V gene: TRBV2
J gene: TRBJ1-1
clone size: -

CDR3 protein: CASSLEGTGANVLTF
CDR3 DNA: TGTGCCAGCAGCTTGGAGGGGACGGGGGCCAACGTCCTGACTTTC
D gene: -
V gene: TRBV5-5
J gene: TRBJ2-6
clone size: -

CDR3 protein: CASSLASSYEQYF
CDR3 DNA: TGTGCCAGCAGCTTAGCTAGCTCCTACGAGCAGTACTTC
D gene: -
V gene: TRBV7-6
J gene: TRBJ2-7
clone size: medium-sized

CDR3 protein: CAWNNADTQYF
CDR3 DNA: TGTGCCTGGAATAACGCAGATACGCAGTATTTT
D gene: -
V gene: TRBV30
J gene: TRBJ2-3
clone size: -

CDR3 protein: CASSRIGAGVRIGQYF
CDR3 DNA: TGTGCCAGCAGCCGCATCGGGGCGGGAGTCAGGATCGGGCAGTACTTC
D gene: TRBD2
V gene: TRBV28
J gene: TRBJ2-7
clone size: once

CDR3 protein: CASNQGGLGGTIYF
CDR3 DNA: TGTGCCAGTAATCAGGGGGGCCTCGGTGGCACCATATATTTT
D gene: TRBD1
V gene: TRBV5-5
J gene: TRBJ1-3
clone size: -

CDR3 protein: CASSLDRGETQYF
CDR3 DNA: TGTGCCAGCAGCTTAGACAGGGGAGAGACCCAGTACTTC
D gene: -
V gene: TRBV11-3
J gene: TRBJ2-5
clone size: -

CDR3 protein: CASSQVGGNTEAFF
CDR3 DNA: TGCGCCAGCAGCCAAGTCGGTGGGAACACTGAAGCTTTCTTT
D gene: -
V gene: TRBV4-1
J gene: TRBJ1-1
clone size: once

CDR3 protein: CASSPKMRTAAYNEQFF
CDR3 DNA: TGTGCCAGTAGTCCAAAAATGAGGACAGCAGCATACAATGAGCAGTTCTTC
D gene: -
V gene: TRBV19
J gene: TRBJ2-1
clone size: -

CDR3 protein: CASSPVQGASNYGYTF
CDR3 DNA: TGTGCCAGCAGCCCTGTGCAGGGGGCCTCTAACTATGGCTACACCTTC
D gene: TRBD1
V gene: TRBV11-2
J gene: TRBJ1-2
clone size: -

CDR3 protein: CASTRTSTRGANTGELFF
CDR3 DNA: TGTGCCAGTACTAGAACTAGTACAAGGGGCGCGAACACCGGGGAGCTGTTTTTT
D gene: -
V gene: TRBV19
J gene: TRBJ2-2
clone size: -

CDR3 protein: CASSARGGDSGNTIYF
CDR3 DNA: TGTGCCAGCAGCGCCCGTGGAGGGGACTCTGGAAACACCATATATTTT
D gene: -
V gene: TRBV9
J gene: TRBJ1-3
clone size: -

CDR3 protein: CASSLAPIQVAFF
CDR3 DNA: TGTGCCAGCAGCTTAGCCCCGATTCAGGTAGCTTTCTTT
D gene: -
V gene: TRBV7-9
J gene: TRBJ1-1
clone size: -

CDR3 protein: CASSSPNDYEQYF
CDR3 DNA: TGTGCCAGCAGCTCCCCCAACGACTACGAGCAGTACTTC
D gene: -
V gene: TRBV7-2
J gene: TRBJ2-7
clone size: few

CDR3 protein: CASGAGQETQYF
CDR3 DNA: TGCGCCAGCGGGGCAGGGCAAGAGACCCAGTACTTC
D gene: -
V gene: TRBV5-1
J gene: TRBJ2-5
clone size: -

CDR3 protein: CASSEQGGRNDF
CDR3 DNA: TGTGCCAGCAGTGAACAGGGGGGCCGCAACGACTTC
D gene: -
V gene: TRBV2
J gene: TRBJ2-7
clone size: -

CDR3 protein: CASSLTWVYEKLFF
CDR3 DNA: TGTGCCAGCAGTTTAACCTGGGTGTATGAAAAACTGTTTTTT
D gene: -
V gene: TRBV28
J gene: TRBJ1-4
clone size: -

CDR3 protein: CASSLVGSYNEQFF
CDR3 DNA: TGTGCCAGCAGCTTAGTAGGCTCCTACAATGAGCAGTTCTTC
D gene: -
V gene: TRBV11-2
J gene: TRBJ2-1
clone size: -

CDR3 protein: CASSPLAGFYNEQFF
CDR3 DNA: TGTGCCAGCAGTCCCCTAGCGGGATTTTACAATGAGCAGTTCTTC
D gene: TRBD2
V gene: TRBV6-5
J gene: TRBJ2-1
clone size: once

CDR3 protein: CASSVLTDTQYF
CDR3 DNA: TGCGCCAGCAGCGTACTCACAGATACGCAGTATTTT
D gene: -
V gene: TRBV5-1
J gene: TRBJ2-3
clone size: -

CDR3 protein: CASSPYGTAYTDTQYF
CDR3 DNA: TGTGCCAGCAGTCCGTACGGGACAGCTTACACAGATACGCAGTATTTT
D gene: TRBD1
V gene: TRBV25-1
J gene: TRBJ2-3
clone size: -

CDR3 protein: CASSFGETQYF
CDR3 DNA: TGTGCCAGCAGCTTCGGGGAGACCCAGTACTTC
D gene: -
V gene: TRBV7-9
J gene: TRBJ2-5
clone size: -

CDR3 protein: CASSIDPRPGQGSYNEQFF
CDR3 DNA: TGTGCCAGTAGTATAGATCCTAGACCGGGACAGGGGTCCTACAATGAGCAGTTCTTC
D gene: TRBD1
V gene: TRBV19
J gene: TRBJ2-1
clone size: -

CDR3 protein: CASSGGGNTEAFF
CDR3 DNA: TGTGCCAGCTCCGGCGGCGGGAACACTGAAGCTTTCTTT
D gene: -
V gene: TRBV18
J gene: TRBJ1-1
clone size: -

CDR3 protein: CAWGGWRNTEAFF
CDR3 DNA: TGTGCCTGGGGGGGGTGGAGGAACACTGAAGCTTTCTTT
D gene: -
V gene: TRBV30
J gene: TRBJ1-1
clone size: -

CDR3 protein: CASSAQQGNEQFF
CDR3 DNA: TGTGCCAGTAGTGCTCAACAGGGGAATGAGCAGTTCTTC
D gene: TRBD1
V gene: TRBV19
J gene: TRBJ2-1
clone size: -

CDR3 protein: CASRARNGPYPANYGYTF
CDR3 DNA: TGCGCCAGCAGGGCCCGCAACGGCCCTTACCCAGCTAACTATGGCTACACCTTC
D gene: -
V gene: TRBV10-2
J gene: TRBJ1-2
clone size: -

CDR3 protein: CASSTSPSGANTGELFF
CDR3 DNA: TGTGCCAGCTCAACCTCTCCCTCAGGCGCGAACACCGGGGAGCTGTTTTTT
D gene: -
V gene: TRBV18
J gene: TRBJ2-2
clone size: -

CDR3 protein: CASSVSGSSTDTQYF
CDR3 DNA: TGTGCCAGCAGCGTTAGTGGCTCTAGCACAGATACGCAGTATTTT
D gene: -
V gene: TRBV9
J gene: TRBJ2-3
clone size: once

CDR3 protein: CATGLAGVNNEQFF
CDR3 DNA: TGTGCCACGGGACTAGCGGGAGTAAACAATGAGCAGTTCTTC
D gene: TRBD2
V gene: TRBV19
J gene: TRBJ2-1
clone size: -

CDR3 protein: CASSLEVVNYGYTF
CDR3 DNA: TGCGCCAGCAGCTTGGAGGTAGTTAACTATGGCTACACCTTC
D gene: -
V gene: TRBV5-1
J gene: TRBJ1-2
clone size: -

CDR3 protein: CASSRRLAGGTNTGELFF
CDR3 DNA: TGTGCCAGCAGCCGACGACTAGCGGGGGGAACGAACACCGGGGAGCTGTTTTTT
D gene: TRBD2
V gene: TRBV4-2
J gene: TRBJ2-2
clone size: once

CDR3 protein: CASARWVGNQRNTIYF
CDR3 DNA: TGCGCCAGCGCGCGTTGGGTAGGGAATCAAAGAAACACCATATATTTT
D gene: -
V gene: TRBV5-1
J gene: TRBJ1-3
clone size: -

CDR3 protein: CASSLSRYTEAFF
CDR3 DNA: TGTGCCAGCAGCCTTAGTCGGTACACTGAAGCTTTCTTT
D gene: -
V gene: TRBV7-3
J gene: TRBJ1-1
clone size: -

CDR3 protein: CASSLGDRGLQETQYF
CDR3 DNA: TGTGCCAGCAGCTTAGGAGACAGGGGGCTTCAAGAGACCCAGTACTTC
D gene: TRBD1
V gene: TRBV11-2
J gene: TRBJ2-5
clone size: -

CDR3 protein: CASRAGQPNTEAFF
CDR3 DNA: TGTGCCAGTAGGGCGGGACAGCCGAACACTGAAGCTTTCTTT
D gene: TRBD1
V gene: TRBV19
J gene: TRBJ1-1
clone size: -